This T cell receptor beta chain appears in the sequencing data of a study of shared clonotypes between healthy human individuals. Cells designated naive CD8 were CD45RO-negative and were positively selected for CCR7, with terminally differentiated effector memory CD45RA+ cells excluded. TCRdb's table, derived via immunoSEQ multiplex PCR, lists solely in-frame clones and lacks some. The table lists roughly 2,000,000 clones, roughly 94% of them singletons. This CDR3 region has 14 residues. CDR1 and CDR2 (germline): MNHEY, SMNVEV (reference sequence). V gave up 5 bases and J gave up 4 bases, with 15 bases separating them.

V gene TRBV27 combines with J gene TRBJ2-7; D may correspond to TRBD1 or TRBD2 (5 bases each). Source material: naive CD8+ T cells sorted from blood. The receptor comes from a man between 18 and 29 years old in good health. The CDR3 loop reads CASSPYKGSYEQYF. CDR3 DNA sequence: TGTGCCAGCAGTCCCTATAAGGGGAGTTACGAGCAGTACTTC.